This section outlines one T cell receptor beta chain sequence together with its context. This entry comes from a study of OX40 agonist ivuxolimab in advanced cancers. Study at large: While on treatment, patients had intravenous ivuxolimab at 0.01 to 10 mg/kg every 2 weeks. Patients with prior anti-PD-1, anti-PD-L1 or anti-CTLA-4 therapy were eligible; about 40% had some.

Libraries were prepared by immunoSEQ multiplex PCR; TCRdb keeps only in-frame clonotypes and omits some of them. The table includes some 70,000 clones, 88% detected once. The CDR3 length is 14 residues. With 4 bases removed from V and 5 bases from J, the gap between germline ends came to 17 bases. Per germline, CDR1 SQVTM and CDR2 ANQGSEA. The rearrangement links TRBV29-1 to TRBJ2-5, with D perhaps TRBD1 (6 bases). The origin of this receptor is an adult with an advanced solid tumor such as melanoma, head and neck, liver or kidney cancer. This sample comprised CD4+ or CD8+ T cells sorted from blood, obtained in a trial of the OX40 agonist ivuxolimab. The CDR3: CSVGIGGLGETQYF. The CDR3 nucleotides read TGCAGCGTTGGAATTGGGGGCCTCGGGGAGACCCAGTACTTC.